The source of this TCR beta chain is a study of cytomegalovirus exposure and HLA in healthy donors. The CDR3 length is 18 residues. Trimming cost V 4 bases and J 0 bases, with 16 bases left between them. CDR1 and CDR2 from the germline V gene are SEHNR and FQNEAQ (reference sequence). The study ran its PCR with 60 Vbeta and 13 Jbeta primers. Assay used: immunoSEQ multiplex PCR; TCRdb lists only in-frame clones, some missing. The data show 170,000 or so clones, with around 86% seen just once and 1.6% held by the top ten. The chain employs TRBV7-9 and TRBJ2-6; TRBD1 might be the D (6 bases). The clonotype was recovered from a middle-aged man in good health and CMV-seronegative. The sequencing input was PBMCs. The chain's CDR3 is CASSSDLRTVSGANVLTF. The CDR3 DNA is TGTGCCAGCAGCTCGGATCTAAGGACAGTCTCTGGGGCCAACGTCCTGACTTTC.